The 27 T cell receptor beta chains below come from one sample, sequenced in a study of spatial heterogeneity in lung cancer. Time point denoted: sample taken at primary tumor resection. A single record per CDR3 protein comes from TCRdb applying MiXCR to the 5' RACE reads. The sample includes roughly 3,000 distinct CDR3 sequences, less than 20% of them seen just once. Material: normal lung tissue next to the tumor, obtained at surgery. The origin of the receptors is a male donor with early-stage non-small cell lung cancer.

This clonotype is judged large. The rearrangement uses TRBV18 and TRBJ2-7; D gene uncertain. Germline V lookup: CDR1 KGHSH, CDR2 LQKENI. There are 12 residues in the CDR3. V lost 3 bases, J lost 0 bases, and 3 bases lay in between. CDR3 loop: CASSPSSYEQYF. The CDR3 DNA follows: TGTGCCAGCTCACCCAGCTCCTACGAGCAGTACTTC.

This clonotype is labeled as medium-sized. J is TRBJ2-5 and V is TRBV6-1; D may correspond to TRBD1 or TRBD2 (5 bases each). The V and J ends lost 4 bases and 0 bases respectively, with 6 bases between them. The CDR3 extends over 13 amino acids. CDR1 is MNHNS and CDR2 is SASEGT in the germline V gene. CDR3 nucleotides: TGTGCCAGCAGTGGGGGGTACCAAGAGACCCAGTACTTC. Its translation: CASSGGYQETQYF.

By proportion, this clonotype is medium-sized. V and J are TRBV12-3 or TRBV12-4 and TRBJ2-5; possibly TRBD2 for D (6 bases). The CDR3 is 13 residues long. Trimming shortened V by 2 bases and J by 5 bases, and 9 bases separated the two germline ends. The CDR3 loop reads CASSLPEGETQYF. The DNA of the CDR3 is TGTGCCAGCAGTTTACCGGAGGGGGAGACCCAGTACTTC.

This clonotype is classed as medium-sized (0.01 to 0.1%). This chain uses TRBV6-6 with TRBJ1-2; 10 positions match TRBD1. From germline, CDR1 is MNHNY and CDR2 SVGAGI (reference sequence). This CDR3 is 17 amino acids long. V was clipped by 2 bases and J by 7 bases; unmatched bases: 13. CDR3 nucleotides: TGTGCCAGCAGTTACGGAGGGACAGGGGCCGCTTGGGTTGGCTACACCTTC. This translates into CASSYGGTGAAWVGYTF.

This clonotype counts as medium-sized. The V call is TRBV5-1, the J call TRBJ2-7; 8 bases are a match to TRBD1. With V trimmed by 4 bases and J by 9 bases, 18 bases remained unmatched. Germline values: CDR1 SGHRS, CDR2 YFSETQ. This CDR3 is built from 16 residues. CDR3 DNA: TGCGCCAGCAGCCCGGACAGGGCGCCCCGAGCGATCGGGCAGTACTTC. The encoded protein is CASSPDRAPRAIGQYF.

This clonotype is deemed medium-sized. The rearrangement joins TRBV18 to TRBJ2-7; maybe TRBD1 (6 bases). Germline V gives CDR1 KGHSH, CDR2 LQKENI. The CDR3 covers 13 residues. The V end was cut by 6 bases, the J end by 3 bases, with 12 bases between. The CDR3 region has the DNA TGTGCCAGCTCCTACGAACAGGGCTACGAGCAGTACTTC. This encodes CASSYEQGYEQYF.

This clonotype is categorized as medium-sized. The chain employs TRBV9 and TRBJ2-1; the D is unclear. V lost 2 bases to trimming and J lost 10 bases, with 13 bases between them. The CDR3 runs to 13 residues. Germline CDR1 is SGDLS and CDR2 is YYNGEE. CDR3 amino acids: CASSVFPTREQFF. CDR3 bases: TGTGCCAGCAGCGTTTTCCCGACGAGGGAGCAGTTCTTC.

The chain carries TRBV5-1 and TRBJ2-3, with 9 bases identical to TRBD1. The CDR3 runs to 17 residues. The ends lost 3 bases at V and 4 bases at J; junction bases unmatched: 12. Germline V gene lookup returns CDR1 SGHRS and CDR2 YFSETQ. DNA for the CDR3: TGCGCCAGCAGCTCGGACAGGGGTCCTCTTTCCCCAGATACGCAGTATTTT. Translating gives CASSSDRGPLSPDTQYF.

The chain has TRBV10-2 and TRBJ2-6, with 8 nucleotides matching TRBD1. Losses at the gene ends were 8 bases for V and 0 bases for J; bases not matched to a gene: 9. Germline V lookup: CDR1 WSHSY, CDR2 SAAADI. The CDR3 length is 17 residues. CDR3 residues: CASGPTGAHSGANVLTF. The CDR3, as DNA: TGCGCCAGCGGGCCGACAGGGGCCCACTCTGGGGCCAACGTCCTGACTTTC.

This clonotype is termed medium-sized. The chain couples TRBV2 to TRBJ2-3; no firm D call. The V gene's germline CDR1 is SNHLY and CDR2 FYNNEI. V lost 4 bases and J lost 3, with 8 bases in between. There are 13 residues in the CDR3. As DNA, the CDR3 is TGTGCCAGCAGTGGGTCCAAGACAGATACGCAGTATTTT. Its protein product is CASSGSKTDTQYF.

This chain joins TRBV6-2 or TRBV6-3 and TRBJ2-7; D might be TRBD2 (5 bases). Germline V gene sequence: CDR1 MNHEY, CDR2 SVGEGT. CDR3 size: 13 residues. Deletions cut 7 bases from V and 5 bases from J, with 15 bases between. Here the CDR3 reads CASNPAPEDEQYF. The DNA of the CDR3 is TGTGCCAGCAACCCGGCCCCGGAGGACGAGCAGTACTTC.

As DNA, the CDR3 is TGCAGTGCTAGAGCCCCGGACTCGAACACTGAAGCTTTCTTT. Translated, it gives CSARAPDSNTEAFF. This chain links TRBV20-1 with TRBJ1-1; D is ambiguous. This CDR3 is built from 14 residues. Germline V lookup: CDR1 DFQATT, CDR2 SNEGSKA (reference sequence). V lost 1 base, J lost 1 base, and 10 bases lay in between.

This clonotype is termed large. This sequence joins TRBV29-1 and TRBJ2-3, with TRBD2 matching over 10 bases. Germline V gene sequence: CDR1 SQVTM, CDR2 ANQGSEA. The junction had 8 bases not matched to a gene; V was cut back by 4 bases and J by 4 bases. There are 15 residues in the CDR3. The CDR3 DNA follows: TGCAGCGTTGGATCTAGCGGGGGTTATGCAGATACGCAGTATTTT. Residues: CSVGSSGGYADTQYF.

In this sample, this clonotype is medium-sized (0.01 to 0.1%). The genes are TRBV4-2 and TRBJ2-7, with 9 nucleotides matching TRBD1. Germline CDR1 LGHNA, CDR2 YNFKEQ. There are 16 residues in the CDR3. Trimming took 0 bases from V and 5 from J; bases not matched to a gene: 8. CDR3 nucleotide sequence: TGTGCCAGCAGCCAAGATCCGGGACAGGGAGGCCACGAGCAGTACTTC. Amino acids: CASSQDPGQGGHEQYF.

This chain connects TRBV12-3 or TRBV12-4 to TRBJ2-1, with D hard to call. The CDR3 is 12 amino acids. Trimming pared 8 bases from V and 0 bases from J, leaving 5 bases between. The CDR3 is CASRFSYNEQFF. The CDR3 nucleotides read TGTGCCAGCCGGTTCTCCTACAATGAGCAGTTCTTC.

By proportion, this clonotype is large (0.1 to 1%). CDR3 region: CASSTGLAGPYNEQFF. The CDR3 DNA sequence: TGTGCCAGCAGTACGGGACTAGCGGGACCCTACAATGAGCAGTTCTTC. The chain recombines TRBV6-5 with TRBJ2-1; 13 bases are shared with TRBD2. The V gene's germline CDR1 is MNHEY and CDR2 SVGAGI. This CDR3 spans 16 amino acids. V shed 5 bases and J 2 bases; nucleotides not matched to a gene: 3.

This chain uses TRBV28 with TRBJ1-4, with TRBD1 matching over 8 bases. V lost 7 bases, J lost 8 bases, and 9 bases stayed unmatched. This CDR3 comprises 14 residues. Germline V gene sequence: CDR1 MDHEN, CDR2 SYDVKM. The chain's CDR3 is CASISGGEGEKLFF. CDR3 DNA sequence: TGTGCCAGCATCTCAGGGGGCGAGGGGGAAAAACTGTTTTTT.

This clonotype was seen a handful of times. The rearrangement joins TRBV2 to TRBJ2-3; TRBD1 aligns across 8 bases. This CDR3 region has 14 residues. Germline CDR1 is SNHLY and CDR2 is FYNNEI. V shed 11 bases, J shed 1 base, and the junction held 8 bases outside the gene matches. CDR3 nucleotide sequence: TGTGCCGGATCGACAGGGGTTGGCACAGATACGCAGTATTTT. This sequence encodes CAGSTGVGTDTQYF. The full variable domain, completed using reference TRBV2 and TRBJ2-3, is EPEVTQTPSHQVTQMGQEVILRCVPISNHLYFYWYRQILGQKVEFLVSFYNNEISEKSEIFDDQFSVERPDGSNFTLKIRSTKLEDSAMYFCAGSTGVGTDTQYFGPGTRLTVL.

Only a few counts were recorded for this clonotype. The chain has TRBV6-1 and TRBJ2-7, with 7 bases that match TRBD1. The germline V gene encodes CDR1 MNHNS and CDR2 SASEGT. The CDR3 sequence is 14 residues long. V lost 5 bases to trimming and J lost 0 bases; unmatched junction nucleotides: 4. The CDR3 DNA follows: TGTGCCAGCAGTTATGACAGGGCCTCCTACGAGCAGTACGTC. Encoded protein: CASSYDRASYEQYV.

This clonotype is labeled medium-sized (0.01 to 0.1%). The chain carries TRBV20-1 and TRBJ1-1; D is ambiguous. Trimming shortened V by 3 bases and J by 0 bases, and 14 bases separated the two germline ends. CDR3 size: 15 residues. CDR1 and CDR2 from the germline V gene are DFQATT and SNEGSKA (reference sequence). The CDR3 sequence: CSASTEFELNTEAFF. CDR3 nucleotides: TGCAGTGCTAGCACTGAGTTCGAATTGAACACTGAAGCTTTCTTT.

By share, this clonotype counts as medium-sized. This chain links TRBV20-1 with TRBJ2-7, with TRBD1 as a possible D gene (5 bases). The CDR3 totals 13 residues. Germline assignment: CDR1 DFQATT and CDR2 SNEGSKA (reference sequence). Trimming removed 1 base at V and 3 bases at J, with 10 bases between. The CDR3 sequence: CSARVRGLYEQYF. Written as DNA, the CDR3 is TGCAGTGCTAGAGTTAGGGGTCTCTACGAGCAGTACTTC.

By proportion, this clonotype is medium-sized. The rearrangement links TRBV20-1 to TRBJ1-4; D perhaps matches TRBD1 (5 bases). Trimming cost V 0 bases and J 0 bases, with 8 bases left between them. The CDR3 length is 15 residues. The V gene's germline CDR1 is DFQATT and CDR2 SNEGSKA (reference sequence). CDR3 DNA sequence: TGCAGTGCTAGAGAGGACACAGCAACTAATGAAAAACTGTTTTTT. Its translation is CSAREDTATNEKLFF.

This chain uses TRBV11-1 with TRBJ2-7; no definite D call. CDR3 size: 13 residues. In germline, CDR1 is SGHAT, CDR2 FQDESV (reference sequence). Trimming shortened V by 1 base and J by 0 bases, and 4 bases separated the two germline ends. CDR3 residues: CASSLVVSYEQYF. Written as DNA, the CDR3 is TGTGCCAGCAGCTTAGTCGTCTCCTACGAGCAGTACTTC.

The V call is TRBV4-1, the J call TRBJ2-1; TRBD2 aligns across 14 bases. CDR1 and CDR2 (germline): MGHRA, YSYEKL. The ends lost 2 bases at V and 5 bases at J; junction bases unmatched: 5. The CDR3 is 17 residues long. The CDR3 here is CASSQWGTSGSNNEQFF. For the CDR3, the DNA is TGCGCCAGCAGCCAATGGGGGACTAGCGGGAGCAACAATGAGCAGTTCTTC.

By proportion, this clonotype is medium-sized. This chain connects TRBV5-1 to TRBJ1-1; the D gene is possibly TRBD1 (5 bases). The V and J ends lost 4 bases and 0 bases respectively, with 10 bases between them. The CDR3 has 14 amino acids. In germline, CDR1 is SGHRS, CDR2 YFSETQ. The CDR3 nucleotides read TGCGCCAGCAGCGGGGGACGTCTGAACACTGAAGCTTTCTTT. Amino acid sequence: CASSGGRLNTEAFF.

This sequence joins TRBV4-2 and TRBJ2-5; the D gene could be TRBD1 or TRBD2 (5 bases each). This CDR3 contains 14 residues. V lost 3 bases and J 5 bases, leaving 13 bases between the germline ends. Germline CDR1 and CDR2: LGHNA and YNFKEQ. The CDR3, as DNA: TGTGCCAGCAGCCAGGGGACCCGAGGGGAGACCCAGTACTTC. Its translation: CASSQGTRGETQYF.

In regard to this clonotype: This may be a read error, as it is one base from a much larger clone. The V and J genes are TRBV29-1 and TRBJ2-4; 11 nucleotides match TRBD2. Looked up from germline, CDR1 is SQVTM and CDR2 is ANQGSEA. The CDR3 has 17 residues. CDR3 loop: CSVLGLAEVFDKNIQCF. In nucleotides, the CDR3 is TGCAGCGTCTTGGGACTAGCGGAAGTTTTTGACAAAAACATTCAGTGCTTC.